This TCR beta chain was identified during a study of cytomegalovirus exposure and HLA in healthy donors. Study-wide points: Cytomegalovirus-associated TCR beta chains were listed, numbering roughly 150. Later on, an analysis found that several of the most significant clusters appeared to be linked to common viral pathogens, which included parvovirus B19. Most TCR sequences were rare, but some public TCRs occurred in many donors.

Note on this clone: The antigen remains unidentified. Additional DNA sequences in this sample encode the identical CDR3.

From germline, CDR1 is SGHRS and CDR2 YFSETQ. V dropped 4 bases and J dropped 0 bases, with 12 bases sitting between them. CDR3 length equals 15 residues. PCR used 60 Vbeta primers and 13 Jbeta primers. Here immunoSEQ multiplex PCR was the method, and the copy in TCRdb shows in-frame clones only, minus some. The sample carries fewer than 100,000 clones, roughly four fifths recorded once. The source material was PBMCs. This TCR was sampled from a female donor in good health and CMV-seronegative. The rearrangement joins TRBV5-1 to TRBJ2-3; D is possibly TRBD2 (6 bases). The CDR3 DNA reads TGCGCCAGCAGCCCGGGACTCACCAGCACAGATACGCAGTATTTT. It is translated as CASSPGLTSTDTQYF.